The clone carrying this T cell receptor (beta chain) was seen ten or more times. The antigen remains unidentified. TCR cDNA was made by 5'RACE template switching, adding a universal primer site and UMIs. TCRdb ran MiXCR on the 5' RACE reads and lists one entry per CDR3 protein. The table lists about 130,000 distinct CDR3 sequences, 6.6% of them singletons. The data were taken from a study of T cells after yellow fever vaccination. Study as a whole: Preparation of fractions with low cell numbers was performed using SMART-Seq v4 Ultra Low Input.

This CDR3 comprises 13 residues. Germline values: CDR1 DFQATT, CDR2 SNEGSKA (reference sequence). Whole-study findings and limits: Though weaker, the secondary response peaked faster, on day 5 versus 15.

Sequenced here: CD4+ T cells sorted from PBMCs, sampled 10 days after the yellow fever booster vaccination. The sequence came from a man younger than 40 who received the YFV17D yellow fever vaccine. This chain joins TRBV20-1 and TRBJ2-1; 13 nucleotides align to TRBD2. The CDR3, as DNA: TGCAGGACTAGCGGGAGGCCCTACAATGAGCAGTTCTTC. It translates to CRTSGRPYNEQFF.